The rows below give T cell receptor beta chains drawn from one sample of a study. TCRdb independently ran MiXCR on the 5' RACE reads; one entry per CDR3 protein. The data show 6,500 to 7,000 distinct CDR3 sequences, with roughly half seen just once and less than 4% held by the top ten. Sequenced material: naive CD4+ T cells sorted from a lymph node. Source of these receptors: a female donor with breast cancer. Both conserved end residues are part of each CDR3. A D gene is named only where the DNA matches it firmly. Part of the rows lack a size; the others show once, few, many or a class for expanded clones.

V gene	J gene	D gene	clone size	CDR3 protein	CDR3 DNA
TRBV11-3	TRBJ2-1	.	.	CASSLDSLNLVEFF	TGTGCCAGCAGCTTAGATAGCCTAAATCTAGTGGAGTTCTTC
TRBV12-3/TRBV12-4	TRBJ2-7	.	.	CASSGAGYEQYF	TGTGCCAGCAGCGGGGCAGGGTACGAGCAGTACTTC
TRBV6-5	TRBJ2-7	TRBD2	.	CASSYRGTSGGDEQYF	TGTGCCAGCAGTTACAGGGGGACTAGCGGGGGGGACGAGCAGTACTTC
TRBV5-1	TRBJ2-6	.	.	CASSLAWLSEGANVLTF	TGCGCCAGCAGCTTGGCCTGGTTATCTGAGGGGGCCAACGTCCTGACTTTC
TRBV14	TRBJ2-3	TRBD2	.	CASNQLAGRTDTQYF	TGTGCCAGCAACCAACTAGCGGGTCGCACAGATACGCAGTACTTT
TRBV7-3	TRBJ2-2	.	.	CASSLNSGNTGELFF	TGTGCCAGCAGCTTAAATTCAGGGAACACCGGGGAGCTGTTTTTT
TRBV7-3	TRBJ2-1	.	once	CARWGEQFF	TGTGCCAGGTGGGGTGAGCAGTTCTTC
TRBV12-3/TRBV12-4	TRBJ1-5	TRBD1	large	CASSRDRLSNQPQHF	TGTGCCAGCAGTAGGGACAGGTTAAGCAATCAGCCCCAGCATTTT
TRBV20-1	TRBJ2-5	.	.	CSARDPRGDQETQYF	TGCAGTGCTAGAGATCCTAGGGGGGACCAAGAGACCCAGTACTTC
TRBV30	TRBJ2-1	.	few	CAWSARAGEQFF	TGTGCCTGGAGTGCCCGGGCTGGTGAGCAGTTCTTC
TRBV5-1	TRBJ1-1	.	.	CASSFLSESTEAFF	TGCGCCAGCAGCTTTCTGTCCGAGTCCACTGAAGCTTTCTTT
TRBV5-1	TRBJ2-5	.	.	CASSLQGSQETQYF	TGCGCCAGCAGCCTACAAGGGAGCCAAGAGACCCAGTACTTC
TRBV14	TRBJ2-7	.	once	CASSQELTGPHYEQCF	TGTGCCAGCAGCCAAGAGTTGACGGGTCCCCACTACGAGCAGTGCTTC
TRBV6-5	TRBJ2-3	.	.	CASSYSRSTDTQYF	TGTGCCAGCAGTTACTCCCGCAGCACAGATACGCAGTATTTT
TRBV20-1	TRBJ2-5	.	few	CSARGPRAGKTQYF	TGCAGTGCTAGGGGCCCCAGGGCCGGGAAGACCCAGTACTTC
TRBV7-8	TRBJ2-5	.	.	CASSLSPAQETQYF	TGTGCCAGCAGCTTAAGCCCGGCGCAAGAGACCCAGTACTTC
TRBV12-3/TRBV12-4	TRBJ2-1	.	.	CASSFGTGTSNEQFF	TGTGCCAGCAGTTTTGGGACAGGGACTAGTAATGAGCAGTTCTTC
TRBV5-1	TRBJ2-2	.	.	CASSLGTAGNTGELFF	TGCGCCAGCAGCTTGGGTACGGCCGGGAACACCGGGGAGCTGTTTTTT
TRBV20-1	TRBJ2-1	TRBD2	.	CSAPPSGRSYNEQFF	TGCAGTGCCCCCCCTAGCGGGAGATCGTACAATGAGCAGTTCTTC
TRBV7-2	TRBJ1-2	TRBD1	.	CASSFRTGSNGYTF	TGTGCCAGCAGCTTTCGGACAGGGTCGAATGGCTACACCTTC
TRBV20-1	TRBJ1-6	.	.	CSARDIWDPNSPLHF	TGCAGTGCTCGGGACATCTGGGACCCGAATTCACCCCTCCACTTT
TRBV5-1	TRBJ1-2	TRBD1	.	CASSLRTGGVDGYTF	TGTGCCAGCAGCCTACGGACAGGGGGCGTTGATGGCTACACCTTC
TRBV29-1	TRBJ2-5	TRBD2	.	CSVGGGRVQETQYF	TGCAGCGTTGGCGGCGGGAGAGTCCAAGAGACCCAGTACTTC
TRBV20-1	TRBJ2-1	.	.	CSARGSYNEQFF	TGCAGTGCTAGGGGATCCTACAATGAGCAGTTCTTC
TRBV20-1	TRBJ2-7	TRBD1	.	CSAMDRNNDEQYF	TGCAGTGCCATGGACAGGAATAACGACGAGCAGTACTTC
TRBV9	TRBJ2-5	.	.	CASSVGVLETQYF	TGTGCCAGCAGCGTTGGCGTCCTGGAGACCCAGTACTTC
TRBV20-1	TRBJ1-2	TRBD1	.	CSARDRSGQGIGYGYTF	TGCAGTGCTAGAGATAGGTCGGGACAGGGTATAGGGTATGGCTACACCTTC
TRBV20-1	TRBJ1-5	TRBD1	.	CSASSRGLVQPQHF	TGCAGTGCTAGTTCCAGGGGGCTTGTTCAGCCCCAGCATTTT
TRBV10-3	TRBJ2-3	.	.	CAISEPQAGSGDTQYF	TGTGCCATCAGTGAGCCACAGGCCGGTAGTGGAGATACGCAGTATTTT
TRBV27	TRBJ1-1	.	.	CASSSLGPENTEAFF	TGTGCCAGCAGTTCGCTGGGACCAGAGAACACTGAAGCTTTCTTT
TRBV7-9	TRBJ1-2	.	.	CASSRLYRTDYGYTF	TGTGCCAGCAGCCGCCTCTATCGGACTGACTATGGCTACACCTTC
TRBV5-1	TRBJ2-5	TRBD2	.	CASRRTSGGQETQYF	TGCGCCAGCAGGAGAACTAGCGGGGGGCAAGAGACCCAGTACTTC
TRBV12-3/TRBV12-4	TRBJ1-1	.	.	CASSLGTFNTEAFF	TGTGCCAGCAGTTTAGGGACATTCAACACTGAAGCTTTCTTT
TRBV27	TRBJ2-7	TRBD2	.	CASSLVSNLAGASYEQYF	TGTGCCAGCAGTTTGGTTTCGAACCTAGCGGGGGCTTCCTACGAGCAGTACTTC
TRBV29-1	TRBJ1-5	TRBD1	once	CSVSGTGDQPQHF	TGCAGCGTTTCCGGGACAGGTGATCAGCCCCAGCATTTT
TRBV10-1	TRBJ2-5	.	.	CASSENSQETQYF	TGCGCCAGCAGTGAAAATAGCCAAGAGACCCAGTACTTC
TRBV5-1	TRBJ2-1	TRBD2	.	CASSLALAGGNEQFF	TGCGCCAGCAGCTTGGCCCTGGCGGGAGGCAATGAGCAGTTCTTC
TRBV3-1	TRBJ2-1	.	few	CASSQGLAYNEQFF	TGTGCCAGCAGCCAAGGACTAGCCTACAATGAGCAGTTCTTC
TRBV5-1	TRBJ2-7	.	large	CASSFSGQGPQFSYEQYF	TGCGCCAGCAGCTTCTCGGGGCAGGGGCCCCAATTTTCCTACGAGCAGTACTTC
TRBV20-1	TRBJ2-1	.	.	CSARTLGARYNEQFF	TGCAGTGCCCGCACTCTGGGGGCGCGGTACAATGAGCAGTTCTTC
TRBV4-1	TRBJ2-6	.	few	CASSVVGAGANVLTF	TGCGCCAGCAGCGTCGTAGGGGCTGGGGCCAACGTCCTGACTTTC